This TCR beta chain is from a study of cytomegalovirus exposure and HLA in healthy donors. This CDR3 has 16 residues. Germline CDR1 and CDR2: SGDLS and YYNGEE. V dropped 0 bases and J dropped 8; count of bases not matched to a gene: 8. General observations from the study: Later genetic work tied a missense DCLRE1C variant to beta-chain V and J trimming.

Both 60 Vbeta primers and 13 Jbeta primers went into the PCR. Only in-frame clones appear in the TCRdb table, and some are missing; sequencing was by immunoSEQ multiplex PCR. The sample records 150,000 to 200,000 clones, over 75% being singletons. About this clone: The antigen remains undetermined.

This TCR derives from a female donor in good health and CMV-seronegative. Sequencing was done on a sample of PBMCs. The chain has TRBV9 and TRBJ2-1, with 10 bases lining up with TRBD2. Written as DNA, the CDR3 is TGTGCCAGCAGCGTAGAACCGGGACTAGCGAAAGATGAGCAGTTCTTC. Translation gives CASSVEPGLAKDEQFF. The entire variable domain, with the rest obtained from reference TRBV9 and TRBJ2-1, is as follows: DSGVTQTPKHLITATGQRVTLRCSPRSGDLSVYWYQQSLDQGLQFLIQYYNGEERAKGNILERFSAQQFPDLHSELNLSSLELGDSALYFCASSVEPGLAKDEQFFGPGTRLTVL.